This entry lists 18 T cell receptor beta chains sequenced from one sample in a study of OX40 agonist ivuxolimab in advanced cancers. Here immunoSEQ multiplex PCR was the method, and the copy in TCRdb shows in-frame clones only, minus some. The sample includes about 63,000 clones, 85% to 90% of them seen just once. The specimen was CD4+ or CD8+ T cells sorted from blood, collected in a trial of the OX40 agonist ivuxolimab. The receptor set was obtained from an adult with an advanced solid tumor such as melanoma, head and neck, liver or kidney cancer.

The chain uses TRBV27 and TRBJ1-1; possibly TRBD1 for D (6 bases). Trimming removed 6 bases from V and 0 bases from J, with 11 bases in between. This CDR3 is built from 14 residues. CDR1 MNHEY and CDR2 SMNVEV come from the germline V gene (reference sequence). The chain's CDR3 is CASRRGELNTEAFF. CDR3 coding DNA: TGTGCCAGCAGGAGGGGGGAACTGAACACTGAAGCTTTCTTT.

The V gene is TRBV21-1, the J gene TRBJ2-2; the table's D call, TRBD1, has no DNA check behind it. TRBV21-1 is deemed a pseudogene. The CDR3 sequence is 16 residues long. CDR3 amino acids: CASSKEPGQDTGELFF. CDR3 DNA: TGTGCCAGCAGCAAAGAACCGGGACAGGACACCGGGGAGCTGTTTTTT.

The CDR3 nucleotides are TGCGCCAGCAGCTTGGCAGACAGGGGCGGCACTGAAGCTTTCTTT. Protein: CASSLADRGGTEAFF. The V call is TRBV5-1, the J call TRBJ1-1, with 8 positions matching TRBD1. The CDR3 length is 15 residues. The V gene end was trimmed by 0 bases and the J gene end by 4 bases; junction bases not matched to a gene: 5. The germline V gene encodes CDR1 SGHRS and CDR2 YFSETQ.

The chain links TRBV11-2 to TRBJ2-1; D is uncertain. Germline lookup yields CDR1 SGHAT and CDR2 FQNNGV. This CDR3 has 14 amino acids. The V end was cut by 5 bases, the J end by 7 bases, with 15 bases between. CDR3 DNA sequence: TGTGCCAGCAGCCCCTGGACCGTTCAAAATGAGCAGTTCTTC. Translation: CASSPWTVQNEQFF.

J is TRBJ1-1 and V is TRBV29-1; D perhaps matches TRBD1 (6 bases). Germline V gene lookup returns CDR1 SQVTM and CDR2 ANQGSEA. Trimming cost V 5 bases and J 0 bases, with 13 bases left between them. The CDR3 is made up of 14 amino acids. CDR3 residues: CSVLSRTVNTEAFF. In nucleotides, the CDR3 is TGCAGCGTTCTTAGTAGGACAGTGAACACTGAAGCTTTCTTT.

The chain joins TRBV7-9 to TRBJ1-1, with D uncertain. V was trimmed by 5 bases and J by 0 bases, leaving 4 bases between them. The CDR3 totals 12 residues. CDR1 is SEHNR, CDR2 FQNEAQ, per germline (reference sequence). DNA of the CDR3: TGTGCCAGCAGCAACCTGAACACTGAAGCTTTCTTT. Its translation: CASSNLNTEAFF. The complete variable domain, with remaining parts taken from reference TRBV7-9 and TRBJ1-1, reads DTGVSQNPRHKITKRGQNVTFRCDPISEHNRLYWYRQTLGQGPEFLTYFQNEAQLEKSRLLSDRFSAERPKGSFSTLEIQRTEQGDSAMYLCASSNLNTEAFFGQGTRLTVV.

The chain links TRBV27 to TRBJ2-7, with D unresolved. Per the germline V gene, CDR1 is MNHEY and CDR2 is SMNVEV (reference sequence). The length of the CDR3 is 14 residues. Trimming pared 6 bases from V and 3 bases from J, leaving 15 bases between. CDR3 loop: CASSRTPGFYEQYF. CDR3 bases: TGTGCCAGCAGCCGAACCCCCGGATTCTACGAGCAGTACTTC.

This clone was observed once. As DNA, the CDR3 is TGTGCCAGCAGCTTATCGACAGGGACGGGATACGAGCAGTACTTC. Translation gives CASSLSTGTGYEQYF. The rearrangement uses TRBV7-2 and TRBJ2-7, with 7 bases lining up with TRBD1. Germline V gene lookup returns CDR1 SGHTA and CDR2 FQGNSA. Losses at the gene ends were 2 bases for V and 4 bases for J; bases not matched to a gene: 8. CDR3 size: 15 residues.

The rearrangement uses TRBV27 and TRBJ2-7, with D maybe TRBD1 (6 bases). The CDR3 covers 16 residues. Between the trimmed V and J ends, which lost 6 bases and 1 base, there was a span of 19 bases. Germline V gene sequence: CDR1 MNHEY, CDR2 SMNVEV (reference sequence). The CDR3 here is CASRRTQGTLSYEQYF. In nucleotides, the CDR3 is TGTGCCAGCAGGAGAACGCAGGGGACCCTATCCTACGAGCAGTACTTC.

The chain carries TRBV7-8 and TRBJ2-2, with unresolved D. In germline, CDR1 is SGHVS, CDR2 FQNEAQ. This CDR3 is built from 16 residues. The V end was cut by 1 base, the J end by 6 bases, with 15 bases between. The DNA for the CDR3 is TGTGCCAGCAGCTTAGTGTCCGGTAGGGTCGCCGGGGAGCTGTTTTTT. Encoded protein: CASSLVSGRVAGELFF.

The CDR3: CASSLSPQPSYEQYF. As DNA, the CDR3 is TGTGCCAGCAGTCTCAGTCCTCAACCCTCCTACGAGCAGTACTTC. V gene TRBV28 combines with J gene TRBJ2-5; D gene ambiguous. With the DNA end fitting TRBJ2-7 better, the J assignment may be wrong. There are 15 residues in the CDR3. Germline V gives CDR1 MDHEN, CDR2 SYDVKM.

Here the CDR3 DNA reads TGTGCCAGCAGTCGGACTAGCGGGAGCCACGAGCAGTACTTC. Amino acids: CASSRTSGSHEQYF. The chain couples TRBV6-6 to TRBJ2-7; 13 positions match TRBD2. V dropped 5 bases and J dropped 5; count of bases not matched to a gene: 3. The germline V gene has CDR1 MNHNY and CDR2 SVGAGI (reference sequence). The CDR3 sequence is 14 residues long.

Regarding this clone: This CDR3 is also generated by other DNA sequences in the sample. The chain employs TRBV2 and TRBJ1-5, with D tentatively TRBD1 (5 bases). The germline CDR1 and CDR2 sequences are SNHLY and FYNNEI. The ends were cut back, 1 base at V and 7 bases at J, with 14 bases in the middle. This CDR3 region has 15 residues. CDR3 DNA sequence: TGTGCCAGCAGTGAAGAGGGTACAGGCGTCCAGCCCCAGCATTTT. Protein: CASSEEGTGVQPQHF. Supplemented by reference TRBV2 and TRBJ1-5, the full variable domain reads EPEVTQTPSHQVTQMGQEVILRCVPISNHLYFYWYRQILGQKVEFLVSFYNNEISEKSEIFDDQFSVERPDGSNFTLKIRSTKLEDSAMYFCASSEEGTGVQPQHFGDGTRLSIL.

As concerns this clone: The same CDR3 also results from other DNA sequences found in this sample. This rearrangement joins TRBV5-1 to TRBJ2-7; no reliable D call. This CDR3 contains 13 residues. Germline CDR1 is SGHRS and CDR2 is YFSETQ. V was shortened by 2 bases and J by 3 bases, with 9 bases between the two germline ends. The CDR3 loop reads CASSLPYSYEQYF. The DNA of the CDR3 is TGCGCCAGCAGCTTACCGTATAGCTACGAGCAGTACTTC.

This sequence joins TRBV6-6 and TRBJ1-2; TRBD1 aligns across 11 bases. The V segment lost 6 bases and the J segment 8 bases; nucleotides outside the gene matches: 8. The CDR3 consists of 14 residues. Germline CDR1 and CDR2: MNHNY and SVGAGI (reference sequence). The DNA of the CDR3 is TGTGCCAGCAGCAGTGGACAGGGGGCTCAGGGCTACACCTTC. Encoded protein: CASSSGQGAQGYTF.

The CDR3 loop is CASSLSGISPLHF. For the CDR3, the DNA is TGCGCCAGCAGCTTGTCGGGGATTTCACCCCTCCACTTT. The chain is built from TRBV5-1 and TRBJ1-6; D uncertain. CDR1 and CDR2 from the germline V gene are SGHRS and YFSETQ. The CDR3 is 13 amino acids. V was cut by 1 base and J by 9 bases, with 8 bases left in between. Full variable domain (missing parts from reference TRBV5-1 and TRBJ1-6): KAGVTQTPRYLIKTRGQQVTLSCSPISGHRSVSWYQQTPGQGLQFLFEYFSETQRNKGNFPGRFSGRQFSNSRSEMNVSTLELGDSALYLCASSLSGISPLHFGNGTRLTVT.

This clone has a single count. V usage is TRBV19 and J usage is TRBJ2-1; D possibly matches TRBD1 or TRBD2 (5 bases each). Germline V gene lookup returns CDR1 LNHDA and CDR2 SQIVND (reference sequence). The germline V and J ends were trimmed by 5 bases and 3 bases, with 14 bases remaining between them. The CDR3 is made up of 15 amino acids. The CDR3 here is CASSRGRTYYNEQFF. The CDR3 DNA reads TGTGCCAGTAGTCGGGGCAGGACTTACTACAATGAGCAGTTCTTC.

This sequence joins TRBV7-2 and TRBJ2-7, with 10 nucleotides matching TRBD2. Per the germline V gene, CDR1 is SGHTA and CDR2 is FQGNSA. This CDR3 is built from 17 residues. Trimming at V came to 2 bases and at J to 5 bases, leaving 12 bases not matched to a gene. CDR3 nucleotides: TGTGCCAGCAGCTTAAGGCCCCCCAGCGGGAGGGCCGACGAGCAGTACTTC. It yields the protein CASSLRPPSGRADEQYF.